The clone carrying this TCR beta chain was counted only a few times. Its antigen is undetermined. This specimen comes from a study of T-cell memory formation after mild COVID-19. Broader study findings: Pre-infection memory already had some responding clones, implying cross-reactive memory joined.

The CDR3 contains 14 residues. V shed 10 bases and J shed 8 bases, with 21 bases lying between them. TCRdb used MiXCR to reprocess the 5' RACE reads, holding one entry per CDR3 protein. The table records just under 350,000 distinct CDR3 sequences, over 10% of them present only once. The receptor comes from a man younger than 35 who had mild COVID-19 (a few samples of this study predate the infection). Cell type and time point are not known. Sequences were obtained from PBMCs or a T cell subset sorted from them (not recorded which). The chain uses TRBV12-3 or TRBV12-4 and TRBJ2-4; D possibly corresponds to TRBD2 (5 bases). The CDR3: CATCFEGFQDIQYF. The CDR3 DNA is TGTGCCACCTGTTTCGAGGGATTCCAAGACATTCAGTACTTC.